The TCR beta chain described here comes from a study of cytomegalovirus exposure and HLA in healthy donors. Study-level results: TCR beta chain V- and J-gene trimming was linked, in a later analysis, to a missense variant in DCLRE1C. A later analysis showed TCR association rates differing by HLA locus, peaking at DRB1 and lowest at HLA-C. The analysis excluded some indistinguishable V segments, including TRBV6-2 and TRBV6-3.

Remarks on this clone: Antigen specificity is unknown.

V lost 0 bases, J lost 4 bases, and 1 base stayed unmatched. The CDR3 is made up of 15 amino acids. CDR1 is MDHEN, CDR2 SYDVKM, per germline. Primers for the PCR totalled 60 Vbeta and 13 Jbeta. Assay used: immunoSEQ multiplex PCR; TCRdb lists only in-frame clones, some missing. Of some 140,000 clones in the sample, roughly 80% were seen once. The chain has TRBV28 and TRBJ2-3, with 10 bases identical to TRBD1. The receptor comes from a middle-aged man in good health and CMV-seronegative. The sequencing sample was made of PBMCs. The CDR3 nucleotides read TGTGCCAGCAGTTTATGGGGGACAGGGGCAGATACGCAGTATTTT. This codes for CASSLWGTGADTQYF.